This TCR beta chain derives from a study of shared clonotypes between healthy human individuals. The data were produced by immunoSEQ multiplex PCR, yet TCRdb's version contains in-frame clones alone and is incomplete. The top ten clones hold 0.7% to 0.95% of a sample with about 1.1 million clones, 70% to 85% of them seen once. The study separated CD4+ cells into CD45RA+ naive and CD45RA-negative memory subsets. This clone was seen only a few times. Input material: memory CD4+ T cells from PBMCs. Described subset: CD45RA-negative fraction. The clonotype comes from a man aged 18 to 30 in good health. Some clones in this sample may be carry-over from other donors' samples.

The CDR3 sequence: CASSLDFGAYYGYTF. The CDR3 coding sequence is TGTGCCAGCAGCTTGGATTTCGGGGCTTACTATGGCTACACCTTC. V and J are TRBV5-8 and TRBJ1-2; tentative D call: TRBD1 (5 bases). The germline V gene has CDR1 SGHTS and CDR2 YDEGEE. This CDR3 region has 15 residues. V was clipped by 0 bases and J by 3 bases, with 12 bases between them. Together with reference TRBV5-8 and TRBJ1-2, the CDR3 gives the full variable domain: EAGVTQSPTHLIKTRGQQATLRCSPISGHTSVYWYQQALGLGLQFLLWYDEGEERNRGNFPPRFSGRQFPNYSSELNVNALELEDSALYLCASSLDFGAYYGYTFGSGTRLTVV.